The 32 T cell receptor beta chains presented below share a single source sample, sequenced in a study of blood T cell repertoires in COVID-19. Clones were sequenced by immunoSEQ multiplex PCR, and TCRdb holds only the in-frame ones, with some missing. The sample carries about 240,000 clones, more than 75% recorded once. The specimen was peripheral blood. All receptors come from a woman between 35 and 50 years old who had recovered from COVID-19.

Only one count was recorded for this clone. The chain joins TRBV11-3 to TRBJ2-1, with 8 bases that match TRBD1. This CDR3 comprises 14 residues. J was trimmed by 3 bases and V by 5 bases; bases with no gene match: 3. Germline V gene data show CDR1 as SGHNT and CDR2 as YENEEA. The CDR3 DNA sequence: TGTGCCAGCAGCCACAGGGGGGACTACAATGAGCAGTTCTTC. This sequence encodes CASSHRGDYNEQFF.

The genes are TRBV13 and TRBJ2-1; TRBD2 aligns across 12 bases. The V gene's germline CDR1 is PRHDT and CDR2 FYEKMQ (reference sequence). CDR3 length equals 15 residues. V lost 0 bases and J lost 10; bases outside the gene matches: 4. CDR3 sequence: CASSLGTSGGREQFF. Here the CDR3 DNA reads TGTGCCAGCAGCTTAGGGACTAGCGGGGGCCGGGAGCAGTTCTTC.

CDR3 amino acids: CASSLGSHSGNTIYF. The CDR3 DNA reads TGCGCCAGCAGCTTGGGCAGTCACTCTGGAAACACCATATATTTT. The chain couples TRBV5-1 to TRBJ1-3, with unresolved D. The CDR3 length is 15 residues. Between the trimmed V and J ends, which lost 0 bases and 0 bases, there was a span of 7 bases. Germline V gives CDR1 SGHRS, CDR2 YFSETQ.

The genes are TRBV29-1 and TRBJ2-1; the match to TRBD1 covers 7 bases. Germline V gives CDR1 SQVTM, CDR2 ANQGSEA. This CDR3 has 13 amino acids. Trimming cost V 7 bases and J 3 bases; bases outside gene matches: 6. The CDR3 loop reads CSARTGLYNEQFF. For the CDR3, the DNA is TGCAGCGCCCGGACAGGCCTCTACAATGAGCAGTTCTTC.

This clone was recorded once. This chain uses TRBV7-2 with TRBJ2-7; 11 bases match TRBD2. CDR3 length: 17 amino acids. Germline CDR1 reads SGHTA; CDR2 reads FQGNSA. J gave up 2 bases and V 3 bases, and 9 bases lay outside the gene matches. The CDR3 loop is CASSLPPGLADPYEQYV. CDR3 nucleotides: TGTGCCAGCAGCTTGCCACCGGGACTAGCGGATCCCTACGAGCAGTACGTC.

CDR3 coding DNA: TGTGCCAGCAGCTCCACCCCGGTGGGGGGAGAGGCCTACAATGAGCAGTTCTTC. Translation: CASSSTPVGGEAYNEQFF. This chain links TRBV7-3 with TRBJ2-1, with D possibly TRBD2 on 6 matching bases. CDR1 and CDR2 from the germline V gene are SGHTA and FQGTGA. Trimming pared 4 bases from V and 2 bases from J, leaving 21 bases between. The CDR3 length is 18 residues. The whole variable domain, remainder taken from reference TRBV7-3 and TRBJ2-1, is GAGVSQTPSNKVTEKGKYVELRCDPISGHTALYWYRQSLGQGPEFLIYFQGTGAADDSGLPNDRFFAVRPEGSVSTLKIQRTERGDSAVYLCASSSTPVGGEAYNEQFFGPGTRLTVL.

The rearrangement links TRBV2 to TRBJ1-2; 7 nucleotides align to TRBD1. The CDR3 spans 15 residues. V lost 11 bases to trimming and J lost 4 bases; unmatched junction nucleotides: 16. Germline V gene sequence: CDR1 SNHLY, CDR2 FYNNEI. DNA for the CDR3: TGTGCCGGACAACCACAGGGGCCCGGGGGCTATGGCTACACCTTC. Translation: CAGQPQGPGGYGYTF.

This chain joins TRBV6-5 and TRBJ2-3; 7 nucleotides line up with TRBD1. J gave up 2 bases and V 7 bases, and 6 bases lay outside the gene matches. CDR1 MNHEY and CDR2 SVGAGI come from the germline V gene. CDR3 length: 14 amino acids. CDR3 residues: CASTPDRYTDTQYF. The CDR3 DNA reads TGTGCCAGCACCCCGGACAGGTACACAGATACGCAGTATTTT.

The chain uses TRBV10-3 and TRBJ2-1, with TRBD2 matching over 8 bases. This CDR3 is built from 14 residues. V shed 4 bases, J shed 6 bases, and the junction held 5 bases outside the gene matches. Germline values: CDR1 ENHRY, CDR2 SYGVKD. For the CDR3, the DNA is TGTGCCATCAGTGCCGGGAGGGCCCCCAATGAGCAGTTCTTC. This gives the protein CAISAGRAPNEQFF.

V gene TRBV2 combines with J gene TRBJ2-1, with 8 nucleotides matching TRBD2. J was trimmed by 9 bases and V by 8 bases; bases with no gene match: 15. CDR1 is SNHLY and CDR2 is FYNNEI in the germline V gene. The CDR3 spans 15 residues. Here the CDR3 DNA reads TGTGCCAGCGGGGAGCTAGCGGGCCAGAAGGGTGAGCAGTTCTTC. It codes for CASGELAGQKGEQFF. Looking up the rest from reference TRBV2 and TRBJ2-1 gives the full variable domain: EPEVTQTPSHQVTQMGQEVILRCVPISNHLYFYWYRQILGQKVEFLVSFYNNEISEKSEIFDDQFSVERPDGSNFTLKIRSTKLEDSAMYFCASGELAGQKGEQFFGPGTRLTVL.

In the case of this clone: Compared with germline, one end of the junction differs, possibly owing to a read error. The V gene is TRBV7-9, the J gene TRBJ1-5; the D gene is possibly TRBD1 (5 bases). Germline loops: CDR1 SEHNR, CDR2 FQNEAQ (reference sequence). The CDR3 loop spans 15 amino acids. CDR3 sequence: CASSSGGGGNPPQHF. In DNA form, the CDR3 reads TGTGCCAGCAGCTCGGGCGGGGGGGGAAATCCGCCCCAGCATTTT.

In its sample, this clone was seen once. CDR3 in amino acids: CAWSGTFGANVLTF. The CDR3 coding sequence is TGTGCCTGGAGTGGGACATTCGGGGCCAACGTCCTGACTTTC. V and J are TRBV30 and TRBJ2-6; the D gene is possibly TRBD1 (5 bases). The V end was cut by 1 base, the J end by 4 bases, with 8 bases between. The CDR3 runs 14 residues. Germline CDR1 GTSNPN, CDR2 SVGIG (reference sequence).

The chain has TRBV7-9 and TRBJ2-1, with 7 bases matching TRBD2. The germline V gene has CDR1 SEHNR and CDR2 FQNEAQ (reference sequence). This CDR3 region has 16 residues. With 0 bases clipped from V and 3 bases from J, the junction kept 5 bases outside the gene matches. For the CDR3, the DNA is TGTGCCAGCAGCTTAGCCACCCTAGCGGACTACAATGAGCAGTTCTTC. Translation: CASSLATLADYNEQFF.

The chain couples TRBV2 to TRBJ2-1; D may be TRBD1 (8 bases). Germline V gene sequence: CDR1 SNHLY, CDR2 FYNNEI. V gave up 8 bases and J gave up 8 bases, with 16 bases separating them. The CDR3 covers 13 residues. CDR3 protein: CASQQGEGDEQFF. The CDR3 DNA sequence: TGTGCCAGCCAACAGGGGGAGGGGGATGAGCAGTTCTTC.

This chain uses TRBV7-2 with TRBJ2-7; possible D gene TRBD2, 6 bases. CDR3 length equals 15 residues. The V and J ends lost 5 bases and 4 bases respectively, with 18 bases between them. From germline, CDR1 is SGHTA and CDR2 FQGNSA. The CDR3 DNA follows: TGTGCCAGCAGCCCCCCCACGGGCCGGGGGTACGAGCAGTACTTC. Translating it yields CASSPPTGRGYEQYF.

The V call is TRBV30, the J call TRBJ1-6; no clear D gene. Per the germline V gene, CDR1 is GTSNPN and CDR2 is SVGIG (reference sequence). V was trimmed by 3 bases and J by 9 bases, leaving 6 bases between them. CDR3 length: 11 amino acids. The CDR3 region is CAWRLGSPLHF. DNA of the CDR3: TGTGCCTGGAGGCTAGGTTCACCCCTCCACTTT.

This sequence joins TRBV5-1 and TRBJ2-1; 7 bases map to TRBD2. The junction had 6 bases not matched to a gene; V was cut back by 4 bases and J by 8 bases. The CDR3 is 13 amino acids. CDR1 and CDR2 from the germline V gene are SGHRS and YFSETQ. The CDR3 DNA sequence: TGCGCCAGCAGCGTACTTGGGGGGGATGAGCAGTTCTTC. Translation gives CASSVLGGDEQFF.

The chain couples TRBV6-1 to TRBJ1-2; TRBD1 might be the D (6 bases). The V end was cut by 2 bases, the J end by 8 bases, with 12 bases between. The germline V gene encodes CDR1 MNHNS and CDR2 SASEGT. CDR3 length equals 13 residues. In DNA form, the CDR3 reads TGTGCCAGCAGTGAACACCCCGACAGGGGCTACACCTTC. Encoded protein: CASSEHPDRGYTF.

This chain joins TRBV10-2 and TRBJ2-3; tentative D call: TRBD2 (6 bases). Germline CDR1 and CDR2: WSHSY and SAAADI. CDR3 size: 13 residues. V lost 7 bases and J 7 bases, leaving 15 bases between the germline ends. Written as DNA, the CDR3 is TGCGCCAGCACCTCCGGGGGAGGATATACGCAGTATTTT. This gives the protein CASTSGGGYTQYF.

J is TRBJ2-1 and V is TRBV6-5, with 13 positions matching TRBD2. V lost 6 bases to trimming and J lost 7 bases; unmatched junction nucleotides: 6. Germline CDR1 and CDR2: MNHEY and SVGAGI. The CDR3 extends over 15 amino acids. The CDR3 nucleotides are TGTGCCAGCAGCCCGACTAGCGGGAGGCCGAATGAGCAGTTCTTC. Protein product: CASSPTSGRPNEQFF.

This clone has just a few counts. The chain is built from TRBV5-1 and TRBJ1-6, with D uncertain. The CDR3 loop spans 12 amino acids. Germline V CDR1 and CDR2: SGHRS, YFSETQ. V was shortened by 0 bases and J by 9 bases, with 4 bases between the two germline ends. Here the CDR3 reads CASSLESSPLHF. CDR3 DNA sequence: TGCGCCAGCAGCTTGGAGAGTTCACCCCTCCACTTT. Complete variable domain (other parts from reference TRBV5-1 and TRBJ1-6): KAGVTQTPRYLIKTRGQQVTLSCSPISGHRSVSWYQQTPGQGLQFLFEYFSETQRNKGNFPGRFSGRQFSNSRSEMNVSTLELGDSALYLCASSLESSPLHFGNGTRLTVT.

V gene TRBV9 combines with J gene TRBJ1-2; 8 positions agree with TRBD1. The CDR3 loop spans 14 amino acids. Germline assignment: CDR1 SGDLS and CDR2 YYNGEE. J lost 0 bases, V lost 3 bases, and 1 base had no gene match. DNA of the CDR3: TGTGCCAGCAGCGGGACAGGGACTAACTATGGCTACACCTTC. Translating it yields CASSGTGTNYGYTF. Full variable domain (missing parts from reference TRBV9 and TRBJ1-2): DSGVTQTPKHLITATGQRVTLRCSPRSGDLSVYWYQQSLDQGLQFLIQYYNGEERAKGNILERFSAQQFPDLHSELNLSSLELGDSALYFCASSGTGTNYGYTFGSGTRLTVV.

V is TRBV6-2 or TRBV6-3 and J is TRBJ1-1, with 7 bases lining up with TRBD1. CDR1 is MNHEY, CDR2 SVGEGT, per germline. The V gene end was trimmed by 5 bases and the J gene end by 7 bases; junction bases not matched to a gene: 1. The CDR3 loop spans 11 amino acids. The CDR3 loop reads CASSNRGEAFF. CDR3 nucleotide sequence: TGTGCCAGCAGTAACAGGGGTGAAGCTTTCTTT.

The chain employs TRBV6-2 or TRBV6-3 and TRBJ2-7; 11 nucleotides match TRBD2. CDR3 length: 14 amino acids. Trimming at V came to 5 bases and at J to 6 bases, leaving 6 bases not matched to a gene. Germline CDR1 is MNHEY and CDR2 is SVGEGT. The CDR3 DNA sequence: TGTGCCAGCAGTCTACTAGCGGGAGACTCCGAGCAGTACTTC. Its translation: CASSLLAGDSEQYF.

The rearrangement uses TRBV5-4 and TRBJ2-1; 9 nucleotides align to TRBD2. The J segment lost 2 bases and the V segment lost 1 base, leaving 4 bases of the junction unmatched. CDR3 length: 16 residues. In germline, CDR1 is SGHNT, CDR2 YYREEE (reference sequence). CDR3 sequence (DNA): TGTGCCAGCAGCTTGAAGGGCGGGAGGGCCTACAATGAGCAGTTCTTC. This sequence encodes CASSLKGGRAYNEQFF.

This clone was seen once. The genes are TRBV5-6 and TRBJ2-5; possible D gene TRBD1, 5 bases. CDR3 size: 13 residues. Germline-derived CDR1 and CDR2 are SGHDT and YYEEEE. V dropped 4 bases and J dropped 5 bases, with 12 bases sitting between them. CDR3 in amino acids: CASSPRVVETQYF. The DNA for the CDR3 is TGTGCCAGCAGCCCCAGGGTGGTGGAGACCCAGTACTTC.

The chain links TRBV2 to TRBJ1-1, with D perhaps matching TRBD1 (5 bases). V lost 1 base to trimming and J lost 4 bases, with 13 bases between them. Germline V CDR1 and CDR2: SNHLY, FYNNEI. There are 15 residues in the CDR3. The CDR3 here is CASSEEQGVGTEAFF. The CDR3 DNA reads TGTGCCAGCAGTGAAGAGCAGGGCGTCGGCACTGAAGCTTTCTTT. Looking up the rest from reference TRBV2 and TRBJ1-1 gives the full variable domain: EPEVTQTPSHQVTQMGQEVILRCVPISNHLYFYWYRQILGQKVEFLVSFYNNEISEKSEIFDDQFSVERPDGSNFTLKIRSTKLEDSAMYFCASSEEQGVGTEAFFGQGTRLTVV.

The rearrangement joins TRBV4-1 to TRBJ1-3; D gene ambiguous. This CDR3 comprises 14 residues. V gave up 4 bases and J gave up 0 bases, with 7 bases separating them. Germline values: CDR1 MGHRA, CDR2 YSYEKL. CDR3 residues: CASSRANSGNTIYF. CDR3 DNA: TGCGCCAGCAGCCGGGCGAACTCTGGAAACACCATATATTTT.

Remarks on this clone: Other DNA sequences in this specimen translate into the identical CDR3. This chain joins TRBV2 and TRBJ1-5; D is possibly TRBD1 (5 bases). Germline values: CDR1 SNHLY, CDR2 FYNNEI. This CDR3 has 13 residues. The V end was cut by 5 bases, the J end by 7 bases, with 12 bases between. CDR3 protein: CASSQGLWQPQHF. CDR3 coding DNA: TGTGCCAGCAGTCAGGGATTGTGGCAGCCCCAGCATTTT.

This clone has more than one count but fewer than ten. This chain uses TRBV6-6 with TRBJ2-7, with 13 bases identical to TRBD2. This CDR3 comprises 17 residues. In germline, CDR1 is MNHNY, CDR2 SVGAGI (reference sequence). V dropped 5 bases and J dropped 3; count of bases not matched to a gene: 10. The CDR3 DNA sequence: TGTGCCAGCAGTCTGGGACTAGCGGGACGGACCAGCTACGAGCAGTACTTC. Its translation: CASSLGLAGRTSYEQYF.

The chain combines TRBV29-1 with TRBJ2-1, with 8 nucleotides matching TRBD2. CDR1 and CDR2 from the germline V gene are SQVTM and ANQGSEA. Trimming took 4 bases from V and 2 from J; bases not matched to a gene: 4. The CDR3 length is 14 residues. This CDR3 is CSVVGGRPYNEQFF. CDR3 coding DNA: TGCAGCGTTGTTGGCGGGAGGCCCTACAATGAGCAGTTCTTC.

The chain links TRBV7-9 to TRBJ2-2, with 8 positions matching TRBD2. The CDR3 runs to 17 residues. The germline CDR1 and CDR2 sequences are SEHNR and FQNEAQ (reference sequence). V lost 5 bases, J lost 4 bases, and 12 bases stayed unmatched. CDR3 DNA: TGTGCCAGCAGCCCGAGGGTAGCGGGAACGTTCACCGGGGAGCTGTTTTTT. It specifies CASSPRVAGTFTGELFF. Together with reference TRBV7-9 and TRBJ2-2, the CDR3 gives the full variable domain: DTGVSQNPRHKITKRGQNVTFRCDPISEHNRLYWYRQTLGQGPEFLTYFQNEAQLEKSRLLSDRFSAERPKGSFSTLEIQRTEQGDSAMYLCASSPRVAGTFTGELFFGEGSRLTVL.